A single T cell receptor beta chain is shown here with its context. Its cognate antigen is unknown. The CDR3 runs to 16 residues. Unmatched junction bases numbered 5, after V lost 3 bases and J lost 1 base. These data originate in a study of graft-versus-host responses after intestinal transplantation. Looking at the study overall: Multivisceral, liver-intestinal, or isolated intestinal transplants were given to recipients. Recipients uniformly received anti-thymocyte globulin induction, followed by tacrolimus and steroids for around 3 years.

TCRdb keeps only in-frame clones here, not all; method: immunoSEQ multiplex PCR. Of over 65,000 clones in the sample, around 92% were seen once. General study points: Marrow from the recipient contained GvH clones, some of which had appeared first in ileum or blood.

The sequence came from a human patient who received an intestinal transplant, so some T cells may come from the graft donor. The specimen comprised PBMCs, sampled 98 days after intestinal transplantation. The chain recombines TRBV6-7 with TRBJ2-5, with 10 positions matching TRBD2. TRBV6-7 belongs to the ORF category, with a function that is uncertain. The CDR3 loop reads CASSYLAGGPQETQYF. CDR3 sequence (DNA): TGTGCCAGCAGTTATTTAGCGGGGGGCCCCCAAGAGACCCAGTACTTC.